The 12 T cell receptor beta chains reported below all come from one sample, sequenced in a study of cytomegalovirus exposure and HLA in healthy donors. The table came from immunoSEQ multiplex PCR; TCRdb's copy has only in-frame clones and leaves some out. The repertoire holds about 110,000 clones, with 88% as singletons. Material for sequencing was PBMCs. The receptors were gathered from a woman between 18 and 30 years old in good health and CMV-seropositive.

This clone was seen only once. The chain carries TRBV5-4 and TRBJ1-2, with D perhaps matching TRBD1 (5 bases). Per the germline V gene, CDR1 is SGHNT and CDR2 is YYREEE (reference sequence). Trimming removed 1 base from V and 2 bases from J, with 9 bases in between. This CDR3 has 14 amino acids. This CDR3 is CASSLSGGNYGYTF. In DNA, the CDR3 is TGTGCCAGCAGCTTGAGCGGGGGGAACTATGGCTACACCTTC.

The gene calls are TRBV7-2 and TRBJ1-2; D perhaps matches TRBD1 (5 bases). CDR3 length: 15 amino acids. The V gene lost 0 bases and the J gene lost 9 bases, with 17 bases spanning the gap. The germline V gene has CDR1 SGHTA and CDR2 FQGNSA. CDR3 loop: CASSLAGGGIVRYTF. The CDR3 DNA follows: TGTGCCAGCAGCTTAGCGGGGGGAGGCATCGTGCGCTACACCTTC.

CDR3 coding DNA: TGTGCCAGCAACCTTTTTAGCGGGGGAAGCACAGATACGCAGTATTTT. This translates into CASNLFSGGSTDTQYF. V gene TRBV27 combines with J gene TRBJ2-3, with 9 bases identical to TRBD2. This CDR3 region has 16 residues. CDR1 is MNHEY and CDR2 is SMNVEV in the germline V gene (reference sequence). V was clipped by 7 bases and J by 0 bases; unmatched bases: 8.

The CDR3 DNA is TGTGCCAGCAGCCCCAGACTAGCGGGGGGCCCGAGGAGCTCCTACGAGCAGTACTTC. Its translation: CASSPRLAGGPRSSYEQYF. This rearrangement joins TRBV7-6 to TRBJ2-7; 13 bases match TRBD2. Trimming at V came to 5 bases and at J to 0 bases, leaving 13 bases not matched to a gene. From germline, CDR1 is SGHVS and CDR2 FNYEAQ. The CDR3 runs to 19 residues.

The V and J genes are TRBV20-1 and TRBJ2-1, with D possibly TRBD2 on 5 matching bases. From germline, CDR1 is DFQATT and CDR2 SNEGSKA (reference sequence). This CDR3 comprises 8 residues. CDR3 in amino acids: CLANEQFF. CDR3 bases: TGCCTAGCCAATGAGCAGTTCTTC.

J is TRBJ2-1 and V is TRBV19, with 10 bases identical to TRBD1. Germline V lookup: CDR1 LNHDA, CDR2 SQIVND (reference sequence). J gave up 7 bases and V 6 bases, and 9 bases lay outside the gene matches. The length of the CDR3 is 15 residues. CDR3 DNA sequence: TGTGCCAGTAGCGACAGGGGGCGCGGGGGGAATGAGCAGTTCTTC. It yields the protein CASSDRGRGGNEQFF.

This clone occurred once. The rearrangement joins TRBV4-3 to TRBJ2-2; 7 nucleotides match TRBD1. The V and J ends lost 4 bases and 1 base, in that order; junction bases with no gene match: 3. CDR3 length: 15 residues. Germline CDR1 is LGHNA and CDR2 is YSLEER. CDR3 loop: CASSLGQMNTGELFF. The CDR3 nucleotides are TGCGCCAGCAGCCTGGGACAGATGAACACCGGGGAGCTGTTTTTT.

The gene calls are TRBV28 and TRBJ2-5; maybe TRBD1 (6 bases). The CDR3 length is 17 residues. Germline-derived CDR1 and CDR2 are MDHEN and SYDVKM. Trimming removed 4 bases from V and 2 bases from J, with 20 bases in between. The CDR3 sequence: CASSSPLQGQGQETQYF. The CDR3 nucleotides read TGTGCCAGCAGTTCCCCACTTCAGGGTCAGGGGCAAGAGACCCAGTACTTC.

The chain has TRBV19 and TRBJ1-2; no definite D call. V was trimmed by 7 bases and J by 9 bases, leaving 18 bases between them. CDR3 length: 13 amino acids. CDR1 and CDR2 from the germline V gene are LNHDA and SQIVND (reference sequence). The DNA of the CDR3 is TGTGCCAGTAAGCTAGATTCGGTAGAGCGCTACACCTTC. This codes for CASKLDSVERYTF.

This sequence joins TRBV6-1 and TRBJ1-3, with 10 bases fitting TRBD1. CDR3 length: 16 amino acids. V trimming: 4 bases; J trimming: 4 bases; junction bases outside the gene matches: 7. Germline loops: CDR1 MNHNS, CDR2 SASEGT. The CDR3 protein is CASSGTGQGFGNTIYF. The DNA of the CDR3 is TGTGCCAGCAGTGGAACGGGACAGGGGTTCGGAAACACCATATATTTT.

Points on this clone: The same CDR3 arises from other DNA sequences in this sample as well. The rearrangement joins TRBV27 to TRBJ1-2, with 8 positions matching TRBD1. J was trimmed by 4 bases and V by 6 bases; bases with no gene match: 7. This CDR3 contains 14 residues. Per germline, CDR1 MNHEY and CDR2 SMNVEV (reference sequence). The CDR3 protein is CASSLTGGRYGYTF. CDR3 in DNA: TGTGCCAGCAGCCTTACAGGGGGTCGCTATGGCTACACCTTC.

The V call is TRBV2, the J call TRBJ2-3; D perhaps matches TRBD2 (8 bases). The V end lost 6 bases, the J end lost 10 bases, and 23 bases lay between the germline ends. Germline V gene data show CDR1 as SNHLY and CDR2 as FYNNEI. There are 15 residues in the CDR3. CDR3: CASSDWTSYQGAQYF. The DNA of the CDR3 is TGTGCCAGCAGCGACTGGACTAGCTACCAGGGGGCGCAGTATTTT.